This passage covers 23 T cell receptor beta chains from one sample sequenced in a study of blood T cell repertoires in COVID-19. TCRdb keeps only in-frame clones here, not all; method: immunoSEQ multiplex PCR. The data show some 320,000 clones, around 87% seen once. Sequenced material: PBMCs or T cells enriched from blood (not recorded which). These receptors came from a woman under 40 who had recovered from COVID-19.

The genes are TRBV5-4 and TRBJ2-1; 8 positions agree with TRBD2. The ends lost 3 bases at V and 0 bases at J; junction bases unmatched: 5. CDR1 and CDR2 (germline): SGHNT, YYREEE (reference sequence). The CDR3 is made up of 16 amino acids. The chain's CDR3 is CASSSQRGSSYNEQFF. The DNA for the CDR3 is TGTGCCAGCAGCTCCCAGCGGGGGAGCTCCTACAATGAGCAGTTCTTC.

The CDR3 is CASRRQNTEAFF. DNA for the CDR3: TGTGCCAGCAGACGACAGAACACTGAAGCTTTCTTT. The genes are TRBV21-1 and TRBJ1-1; the D segment call TRBD1 is taken from the table without a DNA check. TRBV21-1 is reported as a pseudogene. The length of the CDR3 is 12 residues.

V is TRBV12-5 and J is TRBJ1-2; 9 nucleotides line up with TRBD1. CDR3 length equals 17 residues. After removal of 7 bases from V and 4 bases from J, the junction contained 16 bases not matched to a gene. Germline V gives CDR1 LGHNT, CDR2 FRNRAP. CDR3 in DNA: TGTGCTAGTGCCCCCAGGGGGACAGGGATTCAGGGCTATGGCTACACCTTC. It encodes CASAPRGTGIQGYGYTF.

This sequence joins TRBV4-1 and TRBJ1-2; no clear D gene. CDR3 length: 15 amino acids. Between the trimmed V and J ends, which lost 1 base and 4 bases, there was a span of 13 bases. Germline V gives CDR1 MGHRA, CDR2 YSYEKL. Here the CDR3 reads CASSQVSGSPYGYTF. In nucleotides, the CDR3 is TGCGCCAGCAGCCAAGTTTCAGGATCCCCCTATGGCTACACCTTC.

The CDR3 loop reads CASSQEGLAGKETQYF. The CDR3 DNA reads TGTGCCAGCAGCCAAGAAGGACTAGCGGGGAAAGAGACCCAGTACTTC. The chain links TRBV3-1 (or the pseudogene TRBV3-2) to TRBJ2-5; the match to TRBD2 covers 12 bases. The germline CDR1 and CDR2 sequences are LGHDT and YNNKEL (reference sequence). CDR3 length: 16 residues. V lost 0 bases to trimming and J lost 3 bases; unmatched junction nucleotides: 2.

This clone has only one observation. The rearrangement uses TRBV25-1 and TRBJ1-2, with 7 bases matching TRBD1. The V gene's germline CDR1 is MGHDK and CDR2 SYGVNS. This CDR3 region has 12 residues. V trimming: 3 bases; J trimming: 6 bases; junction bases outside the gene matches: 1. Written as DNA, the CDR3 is TGTGCCAGCAGTGAGGGACAGCATGGCTACACCTTC. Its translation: CASSEGQHGYTF.

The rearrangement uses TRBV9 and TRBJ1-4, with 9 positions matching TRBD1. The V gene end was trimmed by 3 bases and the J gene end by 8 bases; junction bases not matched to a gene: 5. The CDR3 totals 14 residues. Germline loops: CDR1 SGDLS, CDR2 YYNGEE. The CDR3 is CASSGTGAGEKLFF. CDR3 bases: TGTGCCAGCAGCGGGACAGGGGCGGGCGAAAAACTGTTTTTT.

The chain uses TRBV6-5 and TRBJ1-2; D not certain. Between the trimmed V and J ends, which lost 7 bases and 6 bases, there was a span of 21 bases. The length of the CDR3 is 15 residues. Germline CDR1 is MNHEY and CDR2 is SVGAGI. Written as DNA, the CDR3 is TGTGCCAGCACCTACCTGGGGAGCCGGCGGGATGGCTACACCTTC. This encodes CASTYLGSRRDGYTF.

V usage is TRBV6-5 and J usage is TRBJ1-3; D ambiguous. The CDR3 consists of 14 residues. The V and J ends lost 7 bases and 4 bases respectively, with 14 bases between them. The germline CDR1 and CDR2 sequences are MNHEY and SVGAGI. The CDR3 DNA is TGTGCCAGCAAACCCGACTTACTAGGAAACACCATATATTTT. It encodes CASKPDLLGNTIYF.

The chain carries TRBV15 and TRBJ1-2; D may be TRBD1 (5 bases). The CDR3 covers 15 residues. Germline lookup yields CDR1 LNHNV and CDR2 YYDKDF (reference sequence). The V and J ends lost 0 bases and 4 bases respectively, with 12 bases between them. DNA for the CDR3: TGTGCCACCAGCAGAGATAAGGGGCTCAGCTATGGCTACACCTTC. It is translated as CATSRDKGLSYGYTF.

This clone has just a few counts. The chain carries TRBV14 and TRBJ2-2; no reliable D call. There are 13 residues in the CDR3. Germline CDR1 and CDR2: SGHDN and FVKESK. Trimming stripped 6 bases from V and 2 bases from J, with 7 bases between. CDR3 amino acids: CASSWHNTGELFF. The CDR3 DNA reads TGTGCCAGCAGTTGGCATAACACCGGGGAGCTGTTTTTT.

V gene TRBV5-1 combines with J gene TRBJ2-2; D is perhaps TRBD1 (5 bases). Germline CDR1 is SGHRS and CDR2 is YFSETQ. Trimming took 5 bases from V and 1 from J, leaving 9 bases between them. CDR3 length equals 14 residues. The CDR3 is CASRDTGNTGELFF. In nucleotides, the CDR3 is TGCGCCAGCAGGGATACAGGGAACACCGGGGAGCTGTTTTTT.

CDR3 DNA sequence: TGTGCCAGCAGCCAACGGACATTGCCCTACACTGAAGCTTTCTTT. Protein product: CASSQRTLPYTEAFF. The genes are TRBV14 and TRBJ1-1, with D possibly being TRBD1 (5 bases). The CDR3 loop spans 15 amino acids. Germline CDR1 is SGHDN and CDR2 is FVKESK. V lost 2 bases, J lost 3 bases, and 13 bases lay in between.

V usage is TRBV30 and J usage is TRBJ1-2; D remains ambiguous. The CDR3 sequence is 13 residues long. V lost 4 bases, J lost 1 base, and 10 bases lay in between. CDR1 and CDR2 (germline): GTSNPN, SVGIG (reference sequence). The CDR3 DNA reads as TGTGCCTGGAATGCAGGCCGTAACTATGGCTACACCTTC. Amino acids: CAWNAGRNYGYTF.

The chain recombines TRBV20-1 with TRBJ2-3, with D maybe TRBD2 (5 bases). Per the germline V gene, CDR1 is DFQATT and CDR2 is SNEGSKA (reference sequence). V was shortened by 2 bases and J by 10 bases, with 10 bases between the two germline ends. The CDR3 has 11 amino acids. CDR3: CSARKGGPQYF. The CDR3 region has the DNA TGCAGTGCTAGAAAGGGCGGGCCGCAGTATTTT.

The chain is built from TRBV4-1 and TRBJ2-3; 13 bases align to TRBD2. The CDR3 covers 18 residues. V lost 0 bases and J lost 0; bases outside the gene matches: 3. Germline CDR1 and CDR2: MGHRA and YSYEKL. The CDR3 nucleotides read TGCGCCAGCAGCCAAGAGACTAGCGGGGGGCCTAGCACAGATACGCAGTATTTT. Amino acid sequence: CASSQETSGGPSTDTQYF.

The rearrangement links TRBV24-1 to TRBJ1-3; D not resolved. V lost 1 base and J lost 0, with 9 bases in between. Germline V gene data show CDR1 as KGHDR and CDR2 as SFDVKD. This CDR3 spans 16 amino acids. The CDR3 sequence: CATSDFRGPSGNTIYF. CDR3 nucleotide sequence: TGTGCCACCAGTGATTTTCGCGGGCCCTCTGGAAACACCATATATTTT.

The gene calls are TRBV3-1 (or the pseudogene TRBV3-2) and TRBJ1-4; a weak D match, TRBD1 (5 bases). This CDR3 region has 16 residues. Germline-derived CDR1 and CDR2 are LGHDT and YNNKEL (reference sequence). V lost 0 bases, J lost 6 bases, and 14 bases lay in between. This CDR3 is CASSQDGAGLDEKLFF. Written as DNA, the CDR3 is TGTGCCAGCAGCCAAGATGGGGCAGGGCTTGATGAAAAACTGTTTTTT.

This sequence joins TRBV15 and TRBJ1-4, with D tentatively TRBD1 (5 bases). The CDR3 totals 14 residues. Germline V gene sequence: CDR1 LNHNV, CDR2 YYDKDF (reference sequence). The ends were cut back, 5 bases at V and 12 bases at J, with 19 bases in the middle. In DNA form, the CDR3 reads TGTGCCACCAGCGCAACACCCTTACGGGGGGAACTGTTTTTT. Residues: CATSATPLRGELFF.

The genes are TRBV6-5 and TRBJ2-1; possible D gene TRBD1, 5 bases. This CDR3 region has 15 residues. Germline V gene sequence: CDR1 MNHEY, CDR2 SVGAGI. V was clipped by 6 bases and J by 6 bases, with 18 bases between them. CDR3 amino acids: CASSPDSFKGNEQFF. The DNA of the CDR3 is TGTGCCAGCAGCCCCGACAGCTTCAAGGGCAATGAGCAGTTCTTC.

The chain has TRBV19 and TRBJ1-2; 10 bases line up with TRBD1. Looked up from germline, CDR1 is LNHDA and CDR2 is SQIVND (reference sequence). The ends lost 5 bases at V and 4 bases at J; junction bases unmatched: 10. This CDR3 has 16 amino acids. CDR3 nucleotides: TGTGCCAGTAGTCCCGAGGGACAGGGGAAGGGCTATGGCTACACCTTC. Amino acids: CASSPEGQGKGYGYTF.

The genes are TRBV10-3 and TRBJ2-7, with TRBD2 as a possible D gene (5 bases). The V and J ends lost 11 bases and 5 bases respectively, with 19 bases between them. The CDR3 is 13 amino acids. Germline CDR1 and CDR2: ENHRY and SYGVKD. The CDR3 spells CAASSRVFHEQYF. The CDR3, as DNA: TGTGCCGCGAGCTCGCGGGTCTTCCACGAGCAGTACTTC.

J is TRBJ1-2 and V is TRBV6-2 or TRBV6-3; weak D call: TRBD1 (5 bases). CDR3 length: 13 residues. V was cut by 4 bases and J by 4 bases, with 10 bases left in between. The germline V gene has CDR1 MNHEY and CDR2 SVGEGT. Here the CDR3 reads CASSFQGSYGYTF. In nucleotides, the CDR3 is TGTGCCAGCAGTTTCCAGGGTAGCTATGGCTACACCTTC.